Listed here are 26 T cell receptor beta chains from one sample, sequenced in a study of control samples from healthy donors and cancer patients. Sequenced by immunoSEQ multiplex PCR; TCRdb stores in-frame clones only, minus some. The data hold some 130,000 clones, with roughly 90% observed a single time. Sequenced material: blood. Receptor source: a middle-aged man in good health.

V is TRBV6-5 and J is TRBJ2-7; D ambiguous. The CDR3 sequence is 11 residues long. The germline CDR1 and CDR2 sequences are MNHEY and SVGAGI. V was cut by 2 bases and J by 6 bases, with 5 bases left in between. The CDR3 spells CASSYLGEQYF. In DNA, the CDR3 is TGTGCCAGCAGTTACCTGGGCGAGCAGTACTTC.

The chain combines TRBV11-2 with TRBJ1-2, with a possible D match to TRBD1 (6 bases). The germline V gene has CDR1 SGHAT and CDR2 FQNNGV. This CDR3 spans 14 amino acids. The ends were cut back, 6 bases at V and 8 bases at J, with 19 bases in the middle. In nucleotides, the CDR3 is TGTGCCAGCAGTAGGGCAGGGGCGCCCGGCGGCTACACCTTC. Translating it yields CASSRAGAPGGYTF.

The CDR3 nucleotides are TGTGCCAGCAGCTTAGATAGCGGTCCCTACGAGCAGTACTTC. It translates to CASSLDSGPYEQYF. V usage is TRBV7-3 and J usage is TRBJ2-7; maybe TRBD2 (6 bases). Germline V gene lookup returns CDR1 SGHTA and CDR2 FQGTGA. CDR3 length: 14 residues. Trimming removed 2 bases at V and 2 bases at J, with 10 bases between.

This chain links TRBV19 with TRBJ2-1; 9 bases line up with TRBD2. V trimming: 7 bases; J trimming: 5 bases; junction bases outside the gene matches: 9. The CDR3 covers 15 residues. Germline lookup yields CDR1 LNHDA and CDR2 SQIVND (reference sequence). The CDR3 DNA follows: TGTGCCAGTAACCCCAGCGGGGGGCCACACAATGAGCAGTTCTTC. This translates into CASNPSGGPHNEQFF. The entire variable domain, with the rest obtained from reference TRBV19 and TRBJ2-1, is as follows: DGGITQSPKYLFRKEGQNVTLSCEQNLNHDAMYWYRQDPGQGLRLIYYSQIVNDFQKGDIAEGYSVSREKKESFPLTVTSAQKNPTAFYLCASNPSGGPHNEQFFGPGTRLTVL.

This clone was counted a single time. This chain joins TRBV19 and TRBJ1-1, with D tentatively TRBD1 (6 bases). V was cut by 5 bases and J by 6 bases, with 13 bases left in between. Looked up from germline, CDR1 is LNHDA and CDR2 is SQIVND (reference sequence). The CDR3 covers 13 residues. CDR3 in amino acids: CASSLDRTPEAFF. The CDR3 DNA reads as TGTGCCAGTAGTCTCGACAGGACTCCTGAAGCTTTCTTT.

J is TRBJ2-7 and V is TRBV5-1; the D is unclear. Germline CDR1 reads SGHRS; CDR2 reads YFSETQ. With 0 bases removed from V and 4 bases from J, the gap between germline ends came to 8 bases. CDR3 size: 13 residues. The DNA for the CDR3 is TGCGCCAGCAGCTTGGGGCAGGATTACGAGCAGTACTTC. This codes for CASSLGQDYEQYF.

The gene calls are TRBV14 and TRBJ2-5; tentative D call: TRBD1 (5 bases). This CDR3 comprises 12 residues. The V gene lost 4 bases and the J gene lost 3 bases, with 6 bases spanning the gap. Germline V CDR1 and CDR2: SGHDN, FVKESK. The CDR3 DNA follows: TGTGCCAGCAGCCGGGGCGAAGAGACCCAGTACTTC. It yields the protein CASSRGEETQYF.

The chain links TRBV6-5 to TRBJ2-7; 11 bases line up with TRBD1. The CDR3 totals 14 residues. V lost 6 bases to trimming and J lost 3 bases; unmatched junction nucleotides: 4. Germline CDR1 and CDR2: MNHEY and SVGAGI. CDR3: CASREGTGGYEQYF. CDR3 DNA sequence: TGTGCCAGCAGGGAGGGGACAGGGGGCTACGAGCAGTACTTC.

The chain carries TRBV5-1 and TRBJ2-3; maybe TRBD2 (5 bases). The CDR3 is 15 residues long. The V end was cut by 1 base, the J end by 3 bases, with 12 bases between. The germline V gene encodes CDR1 SGHRS and CDR2 YFSETQ. The CDR3 is CASSLTGEPTDTQYF. The CDR3 nucleotides read TGCGCCAGCAGCTTGACTGGGGAGCCGACAGATACGCAGTATTTT. Full variable domain (remainder filled in from reference TRBV5-1 and TRBJ2-3): KAGVTQTPRYLIKTRGQQVTLSCSPISGHRSVSWYQQTPGQGLQFLFEYFSETQRNKGNFPGRFSGRQFSNSRSEMNVSTLELGDSALYLCASSLTGEPTDTQYFGPGTRLTVL.

V gene TRBV7-4 combines with J gene TRBJ1-5; no clear D gene. Per germline, CDR1 SGHVT and CDR2 SQSDAQ. The CDR3 loop spans 14 amino acids. V was clipped by 0 bases and J by 4 bases, with 7 bases between them. The CDR3 DNA is TGTGCCAGCAGCTTAGCGCCGGGGAATCAGCCCCAGCATTTT. Translation: CASSLAPGNQPQHF.

This rearrangement joins TRBV13 to TRBJ1-6; D perhaps matches TRBD1 (5 bases). The CDR3 covers 16 residues. Germline CDR1 PRHDT, CDR2 FYEKMQ (reference sequence). With 4 bases removed from V and 4 bases from J, the gap between germline ends came to 14 bases. CDR3 DNA sequence: TGTGCCAGCAGCTCCGCAGGGTTAGGTTATAATTCACCCCTCCACTTT. Protein product: CASSSAGLGYNSPLHF.

The genes are TRBV10-3 and TRBJ2-1; D possibly corresponds to TRBD2 (7 bases). Germline CDR1 and CDR2: ENHRY and SYGVKD. Between the trimmed V and J ends, which lost 11 bases and 5 bases, there was a span of 16 bases. The CDR3 extends over 13 amino acids. CDR3 bases: TGTGCCCTGGGGGCGGGGGTGAACAATGAGCAGTTCTTC. This gives the protein CALGAGVNNEQFF.

The V call is TRBV29-1, the J call TRBJ2-1; D is unclear. Deletions cut 1 base from V and 9 bases from J, with 10 bases between. This CDR3 has 12 amino acids. CDR1 is SQVTM, CDR2 ANQGSEA, per germline. This CDR3 reads CSVEGPVAEQFF. In DNA, the CDR3 is TGCAGCGTTGAAGGACCGGTGGCTGAGCAGTTCTTC.

The gene calls are TRBV6-5 and TRBJ2-2; D remains ambiguous. Trimming removed 5 bases at V and 5 bases at J, with 12 bases between. The CDR3 has 14 amino acids. Germline values: CDR1 MNHEY, CDR2 SVGAGI. CDR3 sequence: CASSTRPGTGELFF. The CDR3 DNA follows: TGTGCCAGCAGTACCCGACCTGGGACCGGGGAGCTGTTTTTT.

The J gene is TRBJ1-6, the V gene TRBV5-8; a possible D gene is TRBD1 (6 bases). Germline-derived CDR1 and CDR2 are SGHTS and YDEGEE. Trimming pared 0 bases from V and 11 bases from J, leaving 18 bases between. The length of the CDR3 is 16 residues. The CDR3 sequence is CASSLAVGKGGTPLHF. The CDR3 DNA reads as TGTGCCAGCAGCTTGGCTGTGGGTAAGGGGGGCACACCCCTCCACTTT.

The V and J genes are TRBV30 and TRBJ1-5; D unclear. Trimming pared 3 bases from V and 5 bases from J, leaving 20 bases between. CDR3 length: 16 residues. CDR1 is GTSNPN and CDR2 is SVGIG in the germline V gene (reference sequence). The CDR3 DNA is TGTGCCTGGAGATTAAGGAACGGGGAGCGCGATCAGCCCCAGCATTTT. Residues: CAWRLRNGERDQPQHF.

The V call is TRBV11-2, the J call TRBJ2-6; no clear D. The length of the CDR3 is 15 residues. CDR1 SGHAT and CDR2 FQNNGV come from the germline V gene. Trimming stripped 2 bases from V and 3 bases from J, with 8 bases between. CDR3 nucleotides: TGTGCCAGCAGCTTACAATCGGATGGGGCCAACGTCCTGACTTTC. It specifies CASSLQSDGANVLTF.

The rearrangement links TRBV7-8 to TRBJ2-2, with D unclear. Trimming took off 2 bases at V and 3 bases at J, with 7 bases between the two ends. Germline V gene sequence: CDR1 SGHVS, CDR2 FQNEAQ. The CDR3 has 14 amino acids. CDR3: CASSLKAYTGELFF. The CDR3 bases are TGTGCCAGCAGCTTAAAGGCCTACACCGGGGAGCTGTTTTTT.

The rearrangement uses TRBV5-1 and TRBJ2-5; D is perhaps TRBD2 (6 bases). This CDR3 spans 14 amino acids. Between the trimmed V and J ends, which lost 2 bases and 2 bases, there was a span of 10 bases. Germline lookup yields CDR1 SGHRS and CDR2 YFSETQ. Written as DNA, the CDR3 is TGCGCCAGCAGCTTCTATGCGGGGCAAGAGACCCAGTACTTC. Protein product: CASSFYAGQETQYF.

The rearrangement uses TRBV4-1 and TRBJ1-3, with D perhaps matching TRBD1 (5 bases). The germline gives CDR1 MGHRA, CDR2 YSYEKL. CDR3 size: 16 residues. V gave up 2 bases and J gave up 0 bases, with 11 bases separating them. CDR3 DNA: TGCGCCAGCAGCCAAAAGACAGTTGACTCTGGAAACACCATATATTTT. This translates into CASSQKTVDSGNTIYF.

In its sample, this clone was seen once. CDR3 bases: TGTGCCAGCAGTTCACAAATCGGGACAGGGGGCCGGACTGAAGCTTTCTTT. Translating gives CASSSQIGTGGRTEAFF. The chain links TRBV28 to TRBJ1-1, with 12 bases aligning to TRBD1. V shed 4 bases, J shed 5 bases, and the junction held 11 bases outside the gene matches. Per the germline V gene, CDR1 is MDHEN and CDR2 is SYDVKM. CDR3 length equals 17 residues.

The J gene is TRBJ2-1, the V gene TRBV7-9; maybe TRBD1 (6 bases). Germline V gene lookup returns CDR1 SEHNR and CDR2 FQNEAQ (reference sequence). V was pared by 5 bases and J by 4 bases, with 12 bases between. This CDR3 is built from 14 residues. The CDR3 loop is CASSLRGIYNEQFF. The CDR3 DNA sequence: TGTGCCAGCAGCCTGAGGGGGATATACAATGAGCAGTTCTTC.

This clone is a singleton in its sample. J is TRBJ1-1 and V is TRBV30; no firm D call. CDR3 length: 13 residues. The V end was cut by 7 bases, the J end by 0 bases, with 12 bases between. Germline V gives CDR1 GTSNPN, CDR2 SVGIG (reference sequence). The CDR3 is CASMAGLNTEAFF. As DNA, the CDR3 is TGTGCCTCAATGGCGGGATTGAACACTGAAGCTTTCTTT.

This clone is a singleton in its sample. The chain uses TRBV21-1 and TRBJ2-3; the D call TRBD1 from the table was never checked on the DNA. TRBV21-1 is a pseudogene segment. This CDR3 region has 19 residues. CDR3 bases: TGTGCCAGCAGCAAAGTAAACCCCCCGGGGGACAGGGAACCAGATACGCAGTATTTT. Protein sequence: CASSKVNPPGDREPDTQYF.

The V call is TRBV5-1, the J call TRBJ1-1, with D maybe TRBD1 (6 bases). The CDR3 runs to 15 residues. Germline assignment: CDR1 SGHRS and CDR2 YFSETQ. V lost 4 bases and J 3 bases, leaving 16 bases between the germline ends. The CDR3 reads CASSRGSGVDTEAFF. CDR3 bases: TGCGCCAGCAGCCGAGGGTCAGGGGTCGACACTGAAGCTTTCTTT.

In DNA form, the CDR3 reads TGTGCCAGCTCACCTATTTCGGGGGAAGGGGGCTACGAGCAGTACTTC. It codes for CASSPISGEGGYEQYF. This sequence joins TRBV18 and TRBJ2-7, with D perhaps matching TRBD1 or TRBD2 (6 bases each). The CDR3 is 16 residues long. Between the trimmed V and J ends, which lost 3 bases and 3 bases, there was a span of 18 bases. Germline V gives CDR1 KGHSH, CDR2 LQKENI.